This record looks at one T cell receptor beta chain sequence and its context. The assay was immunoSEQ multiplex PCR, and TCRdb's table has in-frame clones only and misses some. The table lists approximately 250,000 clones, 70% to 90% of them singletons. This entry belongs to a study of blood T cell repertoires in COVID-19. Overall study context: COVID-19 samples collected from the United States, Italy and Spain covered acute and convalescent phases. In each case, the material was cDNA or gDNA derived from T cells, B-cell-depleted T cells, or PBMCs.

What was sequenced was peripheral blood. The sequence derives from a man aged 50-60 years with acute or convalescent COVID-19.

CDR3 coding DNA: TGTGCCAGCAGCTTGGTAGGGACAAAAGGACCCCTCCACTTT. It codes for CASSLVGTKGPLHF. The rearrangement joins TRBV5-6 to TRBJ1-6, with D perhaps TRBD1 (6 bases). CDR3 size: 14 residues. Germline V gene lookup returns CDR1 SGHDT and CDR2 YYEEEE. V dropped 0 bases and J dropped 12 bases, with 13 bases sitting between them.